This is a list of T cell receptor beta chains from one sample in a study of identical twins. TCRdb re-analysed the 5' RACE reads in MiXCR, keeping a single row per CDR3 protein. In the table there are 470,000 or so distinct CDR3 sequences, 20% to 25% of which are singletons. Another study also made use of these data, one on T cells expressing NK-cell markers.

The sequencing input was CD4+ T cells sorted from blood. The origin of the receptors is a woman under 30 in good health. The CDR3 runs from the conserved cysteine through the conserved F or W. D genes are given only for firm matches. Size tells how often a clone was seen (once, few, many) or the class of an expanded clone, and some rows leave it out.

j_gene | d_gene | abundance | v_gene | CDR3aa | CDR3nt
TRBJ2-2 | . | few | TRBV19 | CASSIGSANTGELFF | TGTGCCAGTAGTATCGGCTCCGCGAACACCGGGGAGCTGTTTTTT
TRBJ2-7 | . | . | TRBV20-1 | CSALDVNYEQYF | TGCAGTGCCTTGGACGTAAACTACGAGCAGTACTTC
TRBJ1-5 | TRBD1 | few | TRBV7-2 | CASSLGQGATQPQHF | TGTGCCAGCAGCTTGGGACAGGGGGCAACTCAGCCCCAGCATTTT
TRBJ2-1 | . | . | TRBV9 | CASSAVGRLSLFF | TGTGCCAGCAGCGCGGTCGGGCGTCTAAGTCTGTTCTTC
TRBJ2-6 | . | . | TRBV5-4 | CASSPLGGPGANVLTF | TGTGCCAGCAGCCCCCTGGGGGGGCCTGGGGCCAACGTCCTGACTTTC
TRBJ1-1 | . | few | TRBV15 | CATSRDYPFGGTEAFF | TGTGCCACCAGCAGAGATTATCCCTTCGGGGGCACTGAAGCTTTCTTT
TRBJ1-2 | . | few | TRBV9 | CASSQGLGGYGYTF | TGTGCCAGCAGCCAGGGTTTGGGGGGCTATGGCTACACCTTC
TRBJ1-1 | TRBD1 | . | TRBV29-1 | CSVGGADRRGRNTEAFF | TGCAGCGTTGGAGGGGCGGACAGGCGAGGGAGGAACACTGAAGCTTTCTTT
TRBJ2-3 | . | . | TRBV20-1 | CSATRGSGTDTQYF | TGCAGTGCTACCCGAGGTAGCGGCACAGATACGCAGTATTTT
TRBJ1-1 | . | . | TRBV20-1 | CSATRGNTEAFF | TGCAGTGCTACTCGAGGGAACACTGAAGCTTTCTTT
TRBJ2-1 | TRBD1 | . | TRBV12-3/TRBV12-4 | CASSFARGTGRYNEQFF | TGTGCCAGCAGTTTCGCACGCGGGACAGGGCGATACAATGAGCAGTTCTTC
TRBJ2-1 | TRBD2 | few | TRBV18 | CASSPPLAGGNEQFF | TGTGCCAGCTCACCCCCGCTAGCGGGGGGGAATGAGCAGTTCTTC
TRBJ2-2 | TRBD2 | many | TRBV20-1 | CSASSAGVRNTGELFF | TGCAGTGCTAGTTCAGCGGGAGTCAGGAACACCGGGGAGCTGTTTTTT
TRBJ2-1 | . | few | TRBV5-1 | CASSLLTANEQFF | TGCGCCAGCAGCTTATTGACTGCCAATGAGCAGTTCTTC
TRBJ2-1 | TRBD1 | few | TRBV5-1 | CASSLRTGVSYNEQFF | TGCGCCAGCAGCTTGCGCACAGGGGTGTCCTACAATGAGCAGTTCTTC
TRBJ2-1 | TRBD1 | . | TRBV12-3/TRBV12-4 | CASSMGQGFLSSVQFF | TGTGCCAGCAGTATGGGACAGGGATTTCTTTCTAGCGTGCAGTTCTTC
TRBJ1-1 | . | . | TRBV6-2/TRBV6-3 | CASRPTPRRTEAFF | TGTGCCAGCAGACCGACCCCTAGAAGGACTGAAGCTTTCTTT
TRBJ2-2 | TRBD1 | . | TRBV10-3 | CAISGTGGADGELFF | TGTGCCATCAGTGGGACAGGGGGCGCCGACGGGGAGCTGTTTTTT
TRBJ2-1 | TRBD2 | . | TRBV7-3 | CASRGTSADEQFF | TGTGCCAGCAGGGGGACTAGCGCGGACGAGCAGTTCTTC
TRBJ2-3 | TRBD2 | few | TRBV5-1 | CASRLAGEVDTQYF | TGCGCCAGCAGGTTAGCGGGGGAGGTTGATACGCAGTATTTT
TRBJ2-4 | TRBD2 | . | TRBV5-5 | CASSQGLAANIQYF | TGTGCCAGCAGCCAGGGACTAGCGGCGAACATTCAGTACTTC
TRBJ2-4 | TRBD1 | . | TRBV27 | CASSFSRDRGSKNIQYF | TGTGCCAGCAGTTTTTCCCGGGACAGGGGATCCAAAAACATTCAGTACTTC
TRBJ2-6 | . | few | TRBV5-6 | CASSLGDNFFGANVLTF | TGTGCCAGCAGCTTGGGGGACAATTTCTTCGGGGCCAACGTCCTGACTTTC
TRBJ2-7 | TRBD2 | . | TRBV5-5 | CASIRRTSGSYEQYF | TGTGCCAGCATCCGGAGGACTAGCGGGAGCTACGAGCAGTACTTC
TRBJ2-1 | TRBD2 | few | TRBV11-2 | CASSLGGTSGMGSSYNEQFF | TGTGCCAGCAGCTTGGGGGGGACTAGCGGGATGGGTAGCTCCTACAATGAGCAGTTCTTC
TRBJ2-1 | . | . | TRBV18 | CASSPGLSFVEQFF | TGTGCCAGCTCGCCCGGTCTTTCCTTTGTAGAGCAGTTCTTC
TRBJ2-3 | TRBD2 | . | TRBV7-8 | CASSLVGGRAALDTQYF | TGTGCCAGCAGCTTAGTTGGCGGGAGGGCCGCGTTAGATACGCAGTATTTT
TRBJ1-2 | . | . | TRBV5-1 | CASSPREIDYGYTF | TGCGCCAGCAGCCCCAGGGAAATCGACTATGGCTACACCTTC
TRBJ2-2 | . | . | TRBV6-5 | CASSYSAKGPRTGELFF | TGTGCCAGCAGTTACTCGGCTAAGGGGCCTCGAACCGGGGAGCTGTTTTTT
TRBJ2-3 | . | few | TRBV30 | CAWTGGTDTQYF | TGTGCCTGGACCGGGGGAACAGATACGCAGTATTTT
TRBJ2-5 | . | . | TRBV4-3 | CASSQGGDPETQYF | TGCGCCAGCAGCCAAGGGGGGGACCCAGAGACCCAGTACTTC
TRBJ1-2 | . | . | TRBV5-1 | CASSYGDGSNYGYTF | TGCGCCAGCAGCTACGGTGACGGGTCCAACTATGGCTACACCTTC
TRBJ1-1 | . | . | TRBV7-9 | CASSAVLSGVNTEAFF | TGTGCCAGCAGCGCGGTACTCTCAGGCGTGAACACTGAAGCTTTCTTT
TRBJ2-2 | . | . | TRBV30 | CAVRRGSGNTGELFF | TGTGCCGTAAGAAGAGGATCGGGGAACACCGGGGAGCTGTTTTTT
TRBJ2-1 | . | many | TRBV7-9 | CASSPVGGGHNEQFF | TGTGCCAGCAGCCCCGTTGGCGGGGGCCACAATGAGCAGTTCTTC
TRBJ2-3 | . | few | TRBV5-6 | CASSPGGPLTDTQYF | TGTGCCAGCAGCCCCGGCGGTCCGCTCACAGATACGCAGTATTTT
TRBJ2-1 | TRBD2 | few | TRBV5-5 | CASSLEALADISVQFF | TGTGCCAGCAGCTTGGAAGCCCTAGCGGATATCTCCGTGCAGTTCTTC
TRBJ2-3 | TRBD2 | . | TRBV12-3/TRBV12-4 | CASSFSGAADTQYF | TGTGCCAGCAGTTTTAGCGGGGCCGCCGATACGCAGTATTTT
TRBJ2-3 | TRBD2 | once | TRBV20-1 | CSALTSGGRTDTQYF | TGCAGTGCCTTGACTAGCGGGGGACGCACAGATACGCAGTATTTT
TRBJ2-7 | . | few | TRBV5-1 | CASSYGGVASSYEQYF | TGCGCCAGCAGTTACGGAGGGGTGGCCAGCTCCTACGAGCAGTACTTC
TRBJ2-3 | . | few | TRBV7-2 | CASSLLGEAARQYF | TGTGCCAGCAGCTTATTAGGGGAGGCCGCTCGGCAGTATTTT
TRBJ2-7 | TRBD1 | . | TRBV7-9 | CASSSPDRDLYEQYF | TGTGCCAGCAGCTCCCCGGACAGGGACCTCTACGAGCAGTACTTC
TRBJ2-5 | . | few | TRBV10-3 | CAISANVRETQYF | TGTGCCATCAGTGCGAATGTTAGGGAAACCCAGTACTTC
TRBJ2-1 | . | few | TRBV21-1 | CASVVSPINEQFF | TGTGCCTCAGTGGTCTCCCCCATCAATGAGCAGTTCTTC
TRBJ2-1 | . | . | TRBV12-3/TRBV12-4 | CACSLGGGGGRFQNEQFF | TGTGCCTGCAGTTTAGGGGGGGGAGGGGGAAGGTTTCAGAATGAGCAGTTCTTC
TRBJ2-4 | . | few | TRBV18 | CASSSPTLAKNIQYF | TGTGCCAGCTCATCCCCGACCCTAGCCAAAAACATTCAGTACTTC
TRBJ2-3 | TRBD2 | few | TRBV7-3 | CASSFSGGATQYF | TGTGCCAGCAGCTTTAGCGGGGGGGCTACGCAGTATTTT
TRBJ2-7 | TRBD1 | . | TRBV24-1 | CATSDLRGHEQYF | TGTGCCACCAGTGATTTGAGGGGGCACGAGCAGTACTTC